The T cell receptor (beta chain) described here comes from a study of cytomegalovirus exposure and HLA in healthy donors. The germline gives CDR1 LNHNV, CDR2 YYDKDF (reference sequence). Trimming pared 1 base from V and 11 bases from J, leaving 11 bases between. The CDR3 is 12 amino acids. PCR involved 60 Vbeta and 13 Jbeta primers. In the study's own analysis: Later analysis identified tens of millions of unique TCR beta chains, 9 million to 12 million shared. Sequencing used immunoSEQ multiplex PCR; TCRdb keeps in-frame clones, though not all of them. V and J calls and clone size come straight from that table; D and trimming were deduced from the DNA. Among some 140,000 clones, around 80% were seen once, and the ten largest hold around 1.5%. In regard to this clone: Its target is not known.

Overall study results and limits: A reported reduction in N-insertions relative to the roughly 710-donor mean was seen in an Asian-associated ancestry cluster in a later analysis. The investigators catalogued 150 to 200 TCR beta chains as cytomegalovirus-associated.

The chain uses TRBV15 and TRBJ1-1; perhaps TRBD1 as D (6 bases). Sample: PBMCs. The receptor comes from a woman aged 18-29 years in good health and CMV-seronegative. The CDR3 DNA reads as TGTGCCACCAGCAGAGCAGGGGTGAGGGCTTTCTTT. The encoded protein is CATSRAGVRAFF.